A single sample gave rise to the 21 T cell receptor beta chains below, sequenced in a study of cytotoxic CD8 clonotypes in ibrutinib-treated CLL. This table comes from immunoSEQ multiplex PCR, and its TCRdb copy is limited to in-frame clones, with some not included. The table records over 150,000 clones, approximately 72% of them present only once. This specimen was PBMCs, taken after 24 months of ibrutinib treatment. These receptors were taken from a human donor with chronic lymphocytic leukemia.

This clone has just a few counts. The chain joins TRBV27 to TRBJ2-7; the D gene is possibly TRBD2 (5 bases). Germline CDR1 and CDR2: MNHEY and SMNVEV (reference sequence). The V gene lost 6 bases and the J gene lost 6 bases, with 18 bases spanning the gap. This CDR3 has 14 amino acids. The CDR3: CASRRSGTHREQYF. The CDR3 DNA reads as TGTGCCAGCAGACGAAGCGGAACCCATCGCGAGCAGTACTTC.

The J gene is TRBJ1-1, the V gene TRBV19, with D hard to call. This CDR3 spans 14 amino acids. Trimming took off 0 bases at V and 1 base at J, with 6 bases between the two ends. Germline V gene data show CDR1 as LNHDA and CDR2 as SQIVND (reference sequence). This CDR3 reads CASSIDRWNTEAFF. In nucleotides, the CDR3 is TGTGCCAGTAGTATAGATCGCTGGAACACTGAAGCTTTCTTT.

The chain couples TRBV7-8 to TRBJ2-7; 13 positions match TRBD2. This CDR3 has 18 residues. Germline lookup yields CDR1 SGHVS and CDR2 FQNEAQ. Unmatched junction bases numbered 7, after V lost 2 bases and J lost 0 bases. The CDR3 region is CASSLSGLAGVSSYEQYF. CDR3 sequence (DNA): TGTGCCAGCAGCTTATCAGGACTAGCGGGAGTCAGCTCCTACGAGCAGTACTTC.

Concerning this clone: The sample has other DNA sequences that encode this CDR3 too. The chain is built from TRBV18 and TRBJ1-2; D gene ambiguous. There are 12 residues in the CDR3. Trimming pared 4 bases from V and 5 bases from J, leaving 8 bases between. Per germline, CDR1 KGHSH and CDR2 LQKENI. The CDR3 DNA sequence: TGTGCCAGCTCACTGGATGGTTATGGCTACACCTTC. It is translated as CASSLDGYGYTF.

The chain employs TRBV9 and TRBJ1-5, with 9 bases aligning to TRBD1. Germline CDR1 and CDR2: SGDLS and YYNGEE. The V and J ends lost 4 bases and 6 bases, in that order; junction bases with no gene match: 8. CDR3 length: 15 amino acids. The CDR3 region is CASSLGQGWGQPQHF. CDR3 sequence (DNA): TGTGCCAGCAGCTTAGGACAGGGGTGGGGTCAGCCCCAGCATTTT.

The chain recombines TRBV5-6 with TRBJ2-7; D is unresolved. V was clipped by 4 bases and J by 2 bases, with 10 bases between them. This CDR3 spans 13 amino acids. From germline, CDR1 is SGHDT and CDR2 YYEEEE. CDR3 DNA sequence: TGTGCCAGCAGCGTTGGGTGGACCTACGAGCAGTACTTC. This gives the protein CASSVGWTYEQYF.

The chain couples TRBV7-8 to TRBJ2-1; TRBD2 matches at 8 bases. CDR3 length: 19 residues. J lost 1 base, V lost 4 bases, and 15 bases had no gene match. CDR1 and CDR2 (germline): SGHVS, FQNEAQ. The CDR3 loop reads CASSYATKREPGSYNEQFF. The CDR3, as DNA: TGTGCCAGCAGCTACGCTACTAAGCGGGAGCCGGGTTCCTACAATGAGCAGTTCTTC.

This sequence joins TRBV9 and TRBJ2-7, with 11 nucleotides matching TRBD1. The CDR3 sequence is 14 residues long. Germline assignment: CDR1 SGDLS and CDR2 YYNGEE. Unmatched junction bases numbered 2, after V lost 3 bases and J lost 3 bases. CDR3 DNA: TGTGCCAGCAGCGCGGGACAGGGGGGCTACGAGCAGTACTTC. The encoded protein is CASSAGQGGYEQYF.

The chain couples TRBV4-3 to TRBJ2-5, with D perhaps TRBD1 (6 bases). V was trimmed by 3 bases and J by 3 bases, leaving 14 bases between them. Germline V gene sequence: CDR1 LGHNA, CDR2 YSLEER. This CDR3 contains 15 residues. The CDR3 here is CASSHEYNREETQYF. CDR3 nucleotides: TGCGCCAGCAGCCACGAATATAACAGGGAAGAGACCCAGTACTTC.

This clone was found a few times. The chain carries TRBV7-2 and TRBJ1-3; D possibly corresponds to TRBD1 (6 bases). Germline CDR1 and CDR2: SGHTA and FQGNSA. V lost 4 bases, J lost 3 bases, and 10 bases lay in between. This CDR3 is built from 14 residues. Written as DNA, the CDR3 is TGTGCCAGCAGCTCAGGGACACTTGGAAACACCATATATTTT. It is translated as CASSSGTLGNTIYF. The full variable domain, rest sourced from reference TRBV7-2 and TRBJ1-3, is GAGVSQSPSNKVTEKGKDVELRCDPISGHTALYWYRQSLGQGLEFLIYFQGNSAPDKSGLPSDRFSAERTGGSVSTLTIQRTQQEDSAVYLCASSSGTLGNTIYFGEGSWLTVV.

This clone appeared a few times. This chain uses TRBV5-1 with TRBJ1-1; D is ambiguous. This CDR3 has 13 amino acids. Deletions cut 1 base from V and 1 base from J, with 5 bases between. The germline gives CDR1 SGHRS, CDR2 YFSETQ. The CDR3 reads CASSLTANTEAFF. Here the CDR3 DNA reads TGCGCCAGCAGCTTGACAGCGAACACTGAAGCTTTCTTT.

The chain has TRBV7-9 and TRBJ1-2, with no clear D. The CDR3 has 12 amino acids. The V gene lost 1 base and the J gene lost 7 bases, with 7 bases spanning the gap. CDR1 SEHNR and CDR2 FQNEAQ come from the germline V gene (reference sequence). The CDR3 spells CASSLEARGYTF. CDR3 DNA sequence: TGTGCCAGCAGCTTAGAGGCGCGTGGCTACACCTTC.

This clone was detected once. The chain couples TRBV29-1 to TRBJ2-3; TRBD2 aligns across 7 bases. CDR3 length: 14 amino acids. Germline CDR1 SQVTM, CDR2 ANQGSEA. V gave up 4 bases and J gave up 2 bases; unmatched junction bases: 6. The CDR3 here is CSVAIAGVTDTQYF. DNA of the CDR3: TGCAGCGTTGCGATCGCGGGAGTCACAGATACGCAGTATTTT.

V and J are TRBV29-1 and TRBJ2-1, with TRBD2 identical over 10 bases. The germline gives CDR1 SQVTM, CDR2 ANQGSEA. The CDR3 is 16 amino acids. V was clipped by 1 base and J by 4 bases; unmatched bases: 7. CDR3 loop: CSVEGASGSLYNEQFF. Written as DNA, the CDR3 is TGCAGCGTTGAAGGGGCTAGCGGGAGTTTGTACAATGAGCAGTTCTTC.

The rearrangement uses TRBV4-3 and TRBJ2-1, with D hard to call. Germline CDR1 LGHNA, CDR2 YSLEER. The length of the CDR3 is 13 residues. Trimming pared 1 base from V and 7 bases from J, leaving 8 bases between. The DNA of the CDR3 is TGCGCCAGCAGCCAAGCCCTTGGGAATGAGCAGTTCTTC. Its translation is CASSQALGNEQFF.

This chain uses TRBV6-5 with TRBJ1-2; D perhaps matches TRBD1 (5 bases). Trimming pared 6 bases from V and 4 bases from J, leaving 15 bases between. Per the germline V gene, CDR1 is MNHEY and CDR2 is SVGAGI. The CDR3 consists of 14 residues. CDR3 bases: TGTGCCAGCAGCTGGGCGGGACGTCTCTATGGCTACACCTTC. Translated, it gives CASSWAGRLYGYTF.

V gene TRBV6-1 combines with J gene TRBJ2-7; D is unresolved. The CDR3 consists of 15 residues. Germline V gives CDR1 MNHNS, CDR2 SASEGT. Trimming left V 5 bases short and J 2 bases short, with 16 bases between. The CDR3 DNA follows: TGTGCCAGCAGTCTCACTACGTATCACCCCTACGAGCAGTACTTC. Translating it yields CASSLTTYHPYEQYF.

V is TRBV11-3 and J is TRBJ2-5; maybe TRBD2 (6 bases). The CDR3 loop spans 13 amino acids. V lost 6 bases, J lost 7 bases, and 15 bases lay in between. The germline gives CDR1 SGHNT, CDR2 YENEEA. The CDR3 protein is CASSGGFGRTQYF. As DNA, the CDR3 is TGTGCCAGCAGTGGGGGTTTCGGGAGGACCCAGTACTTC.

The chain uses TRBV11-1 and TRBJ2-7; D possibly corresponds to TRBD1 (6 bases). Trimming pared 2 bases from V and 7 bases from J, leaving 12 bases between. Germline-derived CDR1 and CDR2 are SGHAT and FQDESV (reference sequence). This CDR3 is 13 amino acids long. CDR3 sequence: CASSLLRGNEQYF. In nucleotides, the CDR3 is TGTGCCAGCAGCTTATTGAGGGGGAATGAGCAGTACTTC.

This clone came up a few times. The V and J genes are TRBV29-1 and TRBJ2-7; D uncertain. The CDR3 runs to 11 residues. Germline V gives CDR1 SQVTM, CDR2 ANQGSEA. V was pared by 7 bases and J by 7 bases, with 14 bases between. The CDR3 region has the DNA TGCAGCGCCGTACTGGATGGGGAGCAGTACTTC. Encoded protein: CSAVLDGEQYF.

This chain uses TRBV7-9 with TRBJ2-7; D call uncertain. CDR1 and CDR2 from the germline V gene are SEHNR and FQNEAQ (reference sequence). V lost 2 bases, J lost 5 bases, and 10 bases lay in between. The CDR3 is 13 residues long. CDR3 sequence (DNA): TGTGCCAGCAGCTTAAACTACGAGGACGAGCAGTACTTC. Protein sequence: CASSLNYEDEQYF.